This T cell receptor (beta chain) appears in the sequencing data of a study of cytomegalovirus exposure and HLA in healthy donors. Libraries were prepared by immunoSEQ multiplex PCR; TCRdb keeps only in-frame clonotypes and omits some of them. The data contain fewer than 55,000 clones, around 94% of them singletons. This clone appeared a single time. What it binds is unknown. Study-wide results and limits: It was reportedly the case that the classifier diagnosed cytomegalovirus status with high specificity and sensitivity. Testing in vitro showed a few CMV-associated chains specific for CMV antigens. While the bulk of TCR sequences proved rare, some public TCRs turned up in many donors. The authors enumerated roughly 180 TCR beta chains as linked to cytomegalovirus.

Trimming took 4 bases from V and 5 from J; bases not matched to a gene: 8. Germline loops: CDR1 SGDLS, CDR2 YYNGEE. CDR3 length equals 14 residues. The chain carries TRBV9 and TRBJ1-1, with 7 positions matching TRBD1. The TCR was taken from a man between 18 and 35 years old in good health and CMV-seronegative. Sequences were obtained from PBMCs. CDR3 residues: CASSPWDSETEAFF. The CDR3 bases are TGTGCCAGCAGCCCCTGGGACAGCGAAACTGAAGCTTTCTTT.